The T cell receptor beta chain under discussion was sequenced for a study of beta chain features in type 1 diabetes. The germline CDR1 and CDR2 sequences are MNHNY and SVGAGI (reference sequence). There are 16 residues in the CDR3. V lost 6 bases, J lost 3 bases, and 9 bases stayed unmatched. The authors reverse transcribed all of the isolated RNA, so sequencing captured expressed TCRB transcripts. Using immunoSEQ multiplex PCR, the repertoire was profiled, and TCRdb retains in-frame clones only, with some absent. The sample consists of 860,000 or so clones, about a sixth of them appearing once. The TCR originated in a woman younger than 30 in good health. The chain has TRBV6-6 and TRBJ2-3; 10 bases agree with TRBD1. Material for sequencing was naive CD4+ T cells from blood. The CDR3 sequence is CASRAHRDRGTDTQYF. The CDR3 DNA is TGTGCCAGCAGAGCACACCGGGACAGGGGAACAGATACGCAGTATTTT.